These 20 T cell receptor beta chains were all obtained from the same sample, sequenced in a study of cytomegalovirus exposure and HLA in healthy donors. Amplification used 60 Vbeta primers and 13 Jbeta primers. Here immunoSEQ multiplex PCR was the method, and the copy in TCRdb shows in-frame clones only, minus some. The data hold approximately 280,000 clones, with approximately 90% observed a single time. Specimen: PBMCs. The receptors here all came from a woman between 18 and 30 years old in good health and CMV-seronegative.

This clone was observed a few times. The chain recombines TRBV21-1 with TRBJ2-3; no check of the table's D call, TRBD2, against the DNA was made. TRBV21-1 is deemed a pseudogene. The CDR3 is 17 amino acids. CDR3 loop: CASSKGTSGGAADTQYF. CDR3 DNA sequence: TGTGCCAGCAGCAAAGGGACTAGCGGGGGGGCGGCAGATACGCAGTATTTT.

The gene calls are TRBV10-3 and TRBJ2-1, with 13 positions matching TRBD2. The V segment lost 6 bases and the J segment 7 bases; nucleotides outside the gene matches: 6. This CDR3 contains 15 residues. CDR1 and CDR2 (germline): ENHRY, SYGVKD. The CDR3 loop is CAISILAGGPNEQFF. The CDR3 bases are TGTGCCATCAGCATACTAGCGGGGGGGCCGAATGAGCAGTTCTTC.

Concerning this clone: The sample contains more than one DNA sequence encoding this CDR3. The chain employs TRBV19 and TRBJ1-5, with TRBD1 matching over 9 bases. The germline gives CDR1 LNHDA, CDR2 SQIVND (reference sequence). This CDR3 contains 15 residues. Losses at the gene ends were 5 bases for V and 1 base for J; bases not matched to a gene: 3. CDR3 in amino acids: CASSPGTGSNQPQHF. CDR3 nucleotides: TGTGCCAGTAGTCCGGGGACAGGGAGCAATCAGCCCCAGCATTTT.

The V call is TRBV6-4, the J call TRBJ2-3, with D uncertain. The V and J ends lost 2 bases and 1 base respectively, with 13 bases between them. The CDR3 sequence is 16 residues long. Germline assignment: CDR1 MRHNA and CDR2 SNTAGT. Here the CDR3 DNA reads TGTGCCAGCAGTGACGAGCTTAGAACAGGCACAGATACGCAGTATTTT. This sequence encodes CASSDELRTGTDTQYF.

A word on this clone: Other DNA sequences within the sample encode an identical CDR3. The chain uses TRBV7-3 and TRBJ2-3, with D maybe TRBD2 (5 bases). Trimming shortened V by 0 bases and J by 1 base, and 5 bases separated the two germline ends. Germline-derived CDR1 and CDR2 are SGHTA and FQGTGA. The CDR3 is 14 residues long. This CDR3 reads CASSLTGGTDTQYF. The CDR3 bases are TGTGCCAGCAGCTTAACCGGGGGCACAGATACGCAGTATTTT.

The chain uses TRBV28 and TRBJ2-7; 8 positions agree with TRBD2. The CDR3 extends over 14 amino acids. V lost 5 bases and J lost 2; bases outside the gene matches: 5. Germline V lookup: CDR1 MDHEN, CDR2 SYDVKM. The CDR3 loop reads CASSPGLGTYEQYF. The CDR3 nucleotides are TGTGCCAGCAGTCCGGGACTAGGCACCTACGAGCAGTACTTC.

This clone was detected a few times. The rearrangement links TRBV4-1 to TRBJ1-1; TRBD1 agrees at 8 bases. Germline V gives CDR1 MGHRA, CDR2 YSYEKL. The V gene end was trimmed by 4 bases and the J gene end by 7 bases; junction bases not matched to a gene: 14. This CDR3 has 16 amino acids. CDR3 bases: TGCGCCAGCAGCCCGCCCTTTGGGGACAGGAGATATGAAGCTTTCTTT. As protein: CASSPPFGDRRYEAFF.

The chain is built from TRBV5-6 and TRBJ1-6; tentatively, D is TRBD1 (6 bases). This CDR3 is 16 amino acids long. CDR1 and CDR2 from the germline V gene are SGHDT and YYEEEE. V was clipped by 5 bases and J by 10 bases, with 22 bases between them. Here the CDR3 DNA reads TGTGCCAGCAGGGATCTGAGGACAGACCCAAAGTCACCCCTCCACTTT. Translated: CASRDLRTDPKSPLHF. Full variable domain (missing parts from reference TRBV5-6 and TRBJ1-6): DAGVTQSPTHLIKTRGQQVTLRCSPKSGHDTVSWYQQALGQGPQFIFQYYEEEERQRGNFPDRFSGHQFPNYSSELNVNALLLGDSALYLCASRDLRTDPKSPLHFGNGTRLTVT.

This clone was detected only once. The V call is TRBV19, the J call TRBJ2-7; 8 bases are shared with TRBD1. The CDR3 is 14 residues long. With V trimmed by 6 bases and J by 0 bases, 4 bases remained unmatched. CDR1 is LNHDA, CDR2 SQIVND, per germline (reference sequence). DNA for the CDR3: TGTGCCAGTAGGGCCGGACAGGGCTCCTACGAGCAGTACTTC. It codes for CASRAGQGSYEQYF.

Points on this clone: Other DNA sequences of this sample code for an identical CDR3. The V and J genes are TRBV5-4 and TRBJ1-6, with 9 nucleotides matching TRBD1. Germline loops: CDR1 SGHNT, CDR2 YYREEE (reference sequence). The V gene end was trimmed by 4 bases and the J gene end by 2 bases; junction bases not matched to a gene: 7. The CDR3 loop spans 17 amino acids. This CDR3 reads CASSTFGQGPYNSPLHF. CDR3 coding DNA: TGTGCCAGCAGCACTTTCGGACAGGGGCCCTATAATTCACCCCTCCACTTT.

This rearrangement joins TRBV5-1 to TRBJ2-2, with 12 nucleotides matching TRBD2. J was trimmed by 5 bases and V by 6 bases; bases with no gene match: 5. There are 15 residues in the CDR3. Germline CDR1 and CDR2: SGHRS and YFSETQ. The CDR3 is CASTTGTSGTGELFF. In nucleotides, the CDR3 is TGCGCCAGCACCACCGGGACTAGCGGGACCGGGGAGCTGTTTTTT.

This chain joins TRBV5-1 and TRBJ2-7; 9 bases fit TRBD1. The J segment lost 3 bases and the V segment lost 3 bases, leaving 4 bases of the junction unmatched. CDR3 length: 14 amino acids. Germline-derived CDR1 and CDR2 are SGHRS and YFSETQ. CDR3 in DNA: TGCGCCAGCAGCTCACCGGGACAGGGCTACGAGCAGTACTTC. This sequence encodes CASSSPGQGYEQYF.

The chain carries TRBV30 and TRBJ1-2, with TRBD1 matching over 10 bases. Germline CDR1 reads GTSNPN; CDR2 reads SVGIG (reference sequence). J lost 4 bases, V lost 1 base, and 12 bases had no gene match. This CDR3 region has 17 residues. For the CDR3, the DNA is TGTGCCTGGAGTGCGAGGCCCGGACAGGGGGGTTCCTATGGCTACACCTTC. Encoded protein: CAWSARPGQGGSYGYTF.

This chain links TRBV4-1 with TRBJ2-7, with 11 bases matching TRBD1. Trimming removed 5 bases from V and 2 bases from J; junction bases left unmatched: 8. Germline V gene lookup returns CDR1 MGHRA and CDR2 YSYEKL. The CDR3 length is 16 residues. In DNA, the CDR3 is TGCGCCAGCAGCAAAGCCCAGGGACAGGGGGCCTACGAGCAGTACTTC. Its protein is CASSKAQGQGAYEQYF.

J is TRBJ2-1 and V is TRBV7-3; tentatively, D is TRBD2 (6 bases). The germline V and J ends were trimmed by 2 bases and 8 bases, with 10 bases remaining between them. This CDR3 comprises 13 residues. The V gene's germline CDR1 is SGHTA and CDR2 FQGTGA. CDR3: CASSLFWRDEQFF. The CDR3 coding sequence is TGTGCCAGCAGCTTATTTTGGAGGGATGAGCAGTTCTTC.

V and J are TRBV27 and TRBJ2-7; 9 bases are shared with TRBD1. Germline CDR1 MNHEY, CDR2 SMNVEV (reference sequence). The CDR3 is 14 residues long. V shed 6 bases, J shed 5 bases, and the junction held 8 bases outside the gene matches. This CDR3 is CASSPGTGPNEQYF. In nucleotides, the CDR3 is TGTGCCAGCAGCCCCGGGACAGGGCCCAACGAGCAGTACTTC.

The chain combines TRBV27 with TRBJ1-4, with D possibly TRBD1 on 6 matching bases. The V end was cut by 3 bases, the J end by 4 bases, with 18 bases between. The CDR3 is made up of 17 amino acids. The V gene's germline CDR1 is MNHEY and CDR2 SMNVEV (reference sequence). CDR3 loop: CASSFISPGQRNEKLFF. The CDR3 coding sequence is TGTGCCAGCAGTTTTATCTCGCCGGGACAACGTAATGAAAAACTGTTTTTT.

The V call is TRBV6-5, the J call TRBJ1-2; possibly TRBD1 for D (6 bases). CDR3 size: 14 residues. V dropped 2 bases and J dropped 3 bases, with 10 bases sitting between them. Germline V CDR1 and CDR2: MNHEY, SVGAGI. CDR3 amino acids: CASSYGRGDYGYTF. The CDR3 nucleotides are TGTGCCAGCAGTTACGGCAGGGGCGACTATGGCTACACCTTC.

This sequence joins TRBV30 and TRBJ1-2; D might be TRBD1 (5 bases). Trimming pared 1 base from V and 10 bases from J, leaving 10 bases between. This CDR3 region has 11 residues. Germline-derived CDR1 and CDR2 are GTSNPN and SVGIG (reference sequence). CDR3 coding DNA: TGTGCCTGGAGTGAAGGCAGGGACTACACCTTC. This codes for CAWSEGRDYTF.

The chain carries TRBV2 and TRBJ1-2; D not certain. Germline CDR1 and CDR2: SNHLY and FYNNEI. The V gene lost 8 bases and the J gene lost 6 bases, with 16 bases spanning the gap. This CDR3 contains 13 residues. This chain's CDR3 is CASRPRREDGYTF. In DNA, the CDR3 is TGTGCCAGCCGCCCCCGGCGCGAGGATGGCTACACCTTC.